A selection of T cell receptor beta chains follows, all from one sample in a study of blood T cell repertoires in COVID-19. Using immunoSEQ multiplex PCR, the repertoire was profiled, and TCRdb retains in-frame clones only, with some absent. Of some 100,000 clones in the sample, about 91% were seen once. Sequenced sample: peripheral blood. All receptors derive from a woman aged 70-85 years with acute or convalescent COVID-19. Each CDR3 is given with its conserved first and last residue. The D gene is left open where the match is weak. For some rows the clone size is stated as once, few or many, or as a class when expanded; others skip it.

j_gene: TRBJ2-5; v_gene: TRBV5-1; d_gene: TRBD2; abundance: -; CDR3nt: TGCGCCAGCAGCTTGGCCCTAGCGGTCCAAGAGACCCAGTACTTC; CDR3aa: CASSLALAVQETQYF
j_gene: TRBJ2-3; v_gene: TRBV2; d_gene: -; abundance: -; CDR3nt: TGTGCCAGCAGTGTGGCGACAAGGAATCGCTTGGCGCAGTATTTT; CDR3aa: CASSVATRNRLAQYF
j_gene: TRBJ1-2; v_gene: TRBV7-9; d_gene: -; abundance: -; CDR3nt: TGTGCCAGCAGCCTCACGCCGGGACTCACCGTCGTCTATGGCTACACCTTC; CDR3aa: CASSLTPGLTVVYGYTF
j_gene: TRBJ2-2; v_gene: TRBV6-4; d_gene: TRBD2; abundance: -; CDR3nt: TGTGCCAGCAGCCGGGACTATCGGACGAACACCGGGGAGCTGTTTTTT; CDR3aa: CASSRDYRTNTGELFF
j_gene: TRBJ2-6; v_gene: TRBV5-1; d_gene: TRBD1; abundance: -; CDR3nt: TGCGCCAGCAGCTTGTATGGGACAGGCGCCTCTGGGGCTAACGTCCTGACTTTC; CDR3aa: CASSLYGTGASGANVLTF
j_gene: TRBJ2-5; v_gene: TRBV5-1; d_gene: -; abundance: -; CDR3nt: TGCGCCAGCAGCTTGGCACCGACAGGCGACCAAGAGACCCAGTACTTC; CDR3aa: CASSLAPTGDQETQYF
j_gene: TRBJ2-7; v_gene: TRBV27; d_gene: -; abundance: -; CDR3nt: TGTGCCAGCAGTTTAAGGGCAGGGGTCTACGAGCAGTACTTC; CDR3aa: CASSLRAGVYEQYF
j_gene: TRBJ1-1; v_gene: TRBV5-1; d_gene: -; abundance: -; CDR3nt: TGCGCCAGCAGCTTGGGACAGGCGGCCACTGAAGCTTTCTTT; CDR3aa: CASSLGQAATEAFF
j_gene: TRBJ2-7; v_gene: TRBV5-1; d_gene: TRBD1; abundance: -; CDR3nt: TGCGCCAGCAGCTTACCGGGACAGGGGAGGGAGCAGTACTTC; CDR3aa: CASSLPGQGREQYF
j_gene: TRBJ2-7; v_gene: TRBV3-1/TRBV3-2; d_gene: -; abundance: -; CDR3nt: TGTGCCAGCAGCCAAGGACTAGGTTTCTGGGAGCAGTACTTC; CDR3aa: CASSQGLGFWEQYF
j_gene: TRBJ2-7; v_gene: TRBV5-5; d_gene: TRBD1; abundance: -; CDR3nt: TGTGCCAGCAGCGGGGACAGCCTAATTTACGAGCAGTACTTC; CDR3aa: CASSGDSLIYEQYF
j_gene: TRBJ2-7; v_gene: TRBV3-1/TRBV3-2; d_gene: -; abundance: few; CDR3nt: TGTGCCAGCAGCCAAGATGGTCAGGGTATAGGCGACGAGCAGTACTTC; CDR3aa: CASSQDGQGIGDEQYF
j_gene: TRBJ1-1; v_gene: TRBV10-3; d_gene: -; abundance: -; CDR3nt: TGTGCCATCAGCCAGAGCGAAAGGGGGAACACTGAAGCTTTCTTT; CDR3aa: CAISQSERGNTEAFF
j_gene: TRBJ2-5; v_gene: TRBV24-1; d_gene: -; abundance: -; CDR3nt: TGTGCCACCAGCGGATCAGGGGTGGGCCAAGAGACCCAGTACTTC; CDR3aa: CATSGSGVGQETQYF
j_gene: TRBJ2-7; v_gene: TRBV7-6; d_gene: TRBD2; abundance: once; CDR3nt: TGTGCCAGCAGCTCCCCTGTTGGGCTAGCGGGAGGGAGTGGTGCCTACGAGCAGTACTTC; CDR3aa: CASSSPVGLAGGSGAYEQYF
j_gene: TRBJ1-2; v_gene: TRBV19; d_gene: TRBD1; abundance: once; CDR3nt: TGTGCCAGTGCCATAAGGGGACAGGGATATGGCTACACCTTC; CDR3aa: CASAIRGQGYGYTF
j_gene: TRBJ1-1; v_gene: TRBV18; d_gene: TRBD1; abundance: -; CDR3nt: TGTGCCAGCTCACCAGACAGGGGCTTCACTGAAGCTTTCTTT; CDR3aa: CASSPDRGFTEAFF
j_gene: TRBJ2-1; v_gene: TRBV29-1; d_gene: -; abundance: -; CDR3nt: TGCAGCGTTCAAAGCGGAGCCGTTTACTACAATGAGCAGTTCTTC; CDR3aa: CSVQSGAVYYNEQFF
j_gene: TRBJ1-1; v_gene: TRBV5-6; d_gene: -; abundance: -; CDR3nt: TGTGCCAGCAGCTTGAGGGGGGGAACTGAAGCTTTCTTT; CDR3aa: CASSLRGGTEAFF
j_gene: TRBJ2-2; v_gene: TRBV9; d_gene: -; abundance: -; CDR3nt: TGTGCCAGCAGCGTAGCCCGGGACGGGGGGCGGCACGGGGAGCTGTTTTTT; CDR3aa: CASSVARDGGRHGELFF
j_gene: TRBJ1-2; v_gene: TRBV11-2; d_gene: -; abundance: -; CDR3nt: TGTGCCAGCAGCTTAGATCTCAGGCAGAACTATGGCTACACCTTC; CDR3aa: CASSLDLRQNYGYTF
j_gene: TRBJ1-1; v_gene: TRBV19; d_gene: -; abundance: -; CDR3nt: TGTGCCAGTAGTATAGATCATTGGAGGAACACTGAAGCTTTCTTT; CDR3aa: CASSIDHWRNTEAFF
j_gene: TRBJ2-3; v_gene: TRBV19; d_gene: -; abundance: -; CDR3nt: TGTGCCAGTAGTATAGGAGCGAATACGCAGTATTTT; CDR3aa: CASSIGANTQYF
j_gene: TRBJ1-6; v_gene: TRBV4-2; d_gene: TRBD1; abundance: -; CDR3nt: TGTGCCAGCAGCCAAGAGGAGTTCGGGACAGGGGTTTCATCACCCCTCCACTTT; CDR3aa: CASSQEEFGTGVSSPLHF